These 31 T cell receptor beta chains were sequenced from one sample in a study of T cell changes during pregnancy in multiple sclerosis. Using immunoSEQ multiplex PCR, the repertoire was profiled, and TCRdb retains in-frame clones only, with some absent. Of about 43,000 clones listed, 75% to 90% are singletons. The sequencing used peripheral blood, collected in the second trimester of pregnancy. The receptor set was obtained from a female donor in good health, enrolled as a control in a pregnancy study.

This clone appeared once. J is TRBJ1-2 and V is TRBV19, with D maybe TRBD1 (5 bases). The CDR3 is 13 amino acids. Germline V gene data show CDR1 as LNHDA and CDR2 as SQIVND (reference sequence). V was pared by 5 bases and J by 7 bases, with 14 bases between. The DNA for the CDR3 is TGTGCCAGTAGTTTCGGGACTCCTGGTGGCTACACCTTC. It is translated as CASSFGTPGGYTF.

This chain joins TRBV5-8 and TRBJ1-1; tentatively, D is TRBD1 (5 bases). The CDR3 sequence is 14 residues long. V lost 3 bases, J lost 5 bases, and 14 bases lay in between. Germline V gives CDR1 SGHTS, CDR2 YDEGEE. The CDR3 loop reads CASSWTLGETEAFF. The CDR3, as DNA: TGTGCCAGCAGCTGGACCTTAGGGGAAACTGAAGCTTTCTTT.

This chain uses TRBV5-1 with TRBJ2-7, with D possibly matching TRBD1 (6 bases). V dropped 4 bases and J dropped 3 bases, with 11 bases sitting between them. CDR1 is SGHRS and CDR2 is YFSETQ in the germline V gene. This CDR3 is built from 13 residues. The CDR3 loop is CASSRDTHYEQYF. The DNA for the CDR3 is TGCGCCAGCAGCCGGGACACACACTACGAGCAGTACTTC.

This chain uses TRBV29-1 with TRBJ2-2, with D tentatively TRBD1 (5 bases). The CDR3 length is 14 residues. Deletions cut 4 bases from V and 0 bases from J, with 9 bases between. The V gene's germline CDR1 is SQVTM and CDR2 ANQGSEA. CDR3 in DNA: TGCAGCGTTGTGGGGCGTACGAACACCGGGGAGCTGTTTTTT. Its protein product is CSVVGRTNTGELFF.

The rearrangement links TRBV2 to TRBJ2-1; 9 bases align to TRBD1. J was trimmed by 7 bases and V by 6 bases; bases with no gene match: 10. Per the germline V gene, CDR1 is SNHLY and CDR2 is FYNNEI. The CDR3 length is 15 residues. DNA of the CDR3: TGTGCCAGCAGCCAGGCCGGGACAGGGAGGAATGAGCAGTTCTTC. Protein: CASSQAGTGRNEQFF.

The V call is TRBV6-5, the J call TRBJ1-1; no clear D gene. Looked up from germline, CDR1 is MNHEY and CDR2 is SVGAGI. CDR3 length: 12 amino acids. The V and J ends lost 4 bases and 1 base respectively, with 4 bases between them. In nucleotides, the CDR3 is TGTGCCAGCAGTTTCGGGAACACTGAAGCTTTCTTT. Amino acids: CASSFGNTEAFF.

The chain couples TRBV4-1 to TRBJ2-2; D may be TRBD2 (6 bases). The CDR3 contains 16 residues. From germline, CDR1 is MGHRA and CDR2 YSYEKL. V lost 1 base and J 1 base, leaving 10 bases between the germline ends. The CDR3 DNA reads TGCGCCAGCAGCCAAGTAGAGGGAGGGAACACCGGGGAGCTGTTTTTT. This translates into CASSQVEGGNTGELFF.

The gene calls are TRBV9 and TRBJ2-7; 10 bases match TRBD2. V shed 0 bases and J 4 bases; nucleotides not matched to a gene: 4. This CDR3 has 15 residues. The V gene's germline CDR1 is SGDLS and CDR2 YYNGEE. CDR3 in DNA: TGTGCCAGCAGCGTAGCCACTAGCGGGACTTACGAGCAGTACTTC. It is translated as CASSVATSGTYEQYF.

The genes are TRBV6-1 and TRBJ1-5; D is perhaps TRBD1 (5 bases). The CDR3 spans 12 residues. Per the germline V gene, CDR1 is MNHNS and CDR2 is SASEGT. Between the trimmed V and J ends, which lost 9 bases and 2 bases, there was a span of 8 bases. The CDR3 protein is CASGAGNQPQHF. CDR3 coding DNA: TGTGCCAGTGGGGCGGGCAATCAGCCCCAGCATTTT.

This chain connects TRBV14 to TRBJ1-1; D possibly corresponds to TRBD1 (5 bases). The germline V gene encodes CDR1 SGHDN and CDR2 FVKESK. The CDR3 length is 14 residues. The germline V and J ends were trimmed by 1 base and 3 bases, with 9 bases remaining between them. The CDR3 reads CASSQAGSHTEAFF. The CDR3 nucleotides are TGTGCCAGCAGCCAAGCAGGGTCACACACTGAAGCTTTCTTT.

Written as DNA, the CDR3 is TGTGCCAGCAGCGTAGGGGGGGGACAGGGGAACTATGGCTACACCTTC. This gives the protein CASSVGGGQGNYGYTF. V usage is TRBV9 and J usage is TRBJ1-2; 10 bases agree with TRBD1. The CDR3 has 16 amino acids. CDR1 SGDLS and CDR2 YYNGEE come from the germline V gene. V shed 0 bases and J 2 bases; nucleotides not matched to a gene: 4.

J is TRBJ2-4 and V is TRBV6-5; tentative D call: TRBD1 (6 bases). V shed 7 bases and J shed 0 bases, with 13 bases lying between them. From germline, CDR1 is MNHEY and CDR2 SVGAGI. This CDR3 is built from 15 residues. CDR3 sequence (DNA): TGTGCCAGCACCGAAGGGGGTTCAGCCAAAAACATTCAGTACTTC. It is translated as CASTEGGSAKNIQYF.

The chain combines TRBV11-2 with TRBJ1-1, with a tentative D call TRBD1 (6 bases). Trimming took 4 bases from V and 4 from J, leaving 13 bases between them. Germline CDR1 reads SGHAT; CDR2 reads FQNNGV. The CDR3 spans 14 residues. The CDR3 DNA reads TGTGCCAGCAGCTCACAGGGTGCGGTCACTGAAGCTTTCTTT. Translated: CASSSQGAVTEAFF. Together with reference TRBV11-2 and TRBJ1-1, the CDR3 gives the full variable domain: EAGVAQSPRYKIIEKRQSVAFWCNPISGHATLYWYQQILGQGPKLLIQFQNNGVVDDSQLPKDRFSAERLKGVDSTLKIQPAKLEDSAVYLCASSSQGAVTEAFFGQGTRLTVV.

This chain connects TRBV6-5 to TRBJ1-1; TRBD1 aligns across 10 bases. V lost 4 bases and J lost 5; bases outside the gene matches: 7. This CDR3 is built from 15 residues. Germline V gene data show CDR1 as MNHEY and CDR2 as SVGAGI. The CDR3 loop reads CASSSGQGEWTEAFF. The DNA for the CDR3 is TGTGCCAGCAGTTCTGGACAGGGGGAATGGACTGAAGCTTTCTTT.

This clone showed up just once. The chain's CDR3 is CASSLAGRGTVYEQYF. Written as DNA, the CDR3 is TGTGCCAGCAGCTTAGCCGGTCGCGGGACGGTCTACGAGCAGTACTTC. The chain uses TRBV11-2 and TRBJ2-7; the D gene is possibly TRBD2 (6 bases). Germline CDR1 SGHAT, CDR2 FQNNGV. Trimming took off 1 base at V and 3 bases at J, with 16 bases between the two ends. There are 16 residues in the CDR3. The full variable domain, with the rest looked up from reference TRBV11-2 and TRBJ2-7, is EAGVAQSPRYKIIEKRQSVAFWCNPISGHATLYWYQQILGQGPKLLIQFQNNGVVDDSQLPKDRFSAERLKGVDSTLKIQPAKLEDSAVYLCASSLAGRGTVYEQYFGPGTRLTVT.

This chain connects TRBV5-4 to TRBJ1-4; D may be TRBD1 (5 bases). V shed 3 bases and J shed 5 bases, with 8 bases lying between them. The CDR3 has 13 amino acids. Germline V CDR1 and CDR2: SGHNT, YYREEE (reference sequence). The CDR3 DNA follows: TGTGCCAGCAGCTCGCAGGGAAATGAAAAACTGTTTTTT. This codes for CASSSQGNEKLFF.

This sequence joins TRBV21-1 and TRBJ2-7; TRBD2 is taken as the D call from the table, unchecked against the DNA. TRBV21-1 is reported as a pseudogene. CDR3 length equals 16 residues. The CDR3 sequence: CASSKDSRPRIYEQYF. The CDR3 nucleotides read TGTGCCAGCAGCAAAGACTCGAGGCCCCGGATCTACGAGCAGTACTTC.

The chain is built from TRBV5-6 and TRBJ1-2; D not resolved. The V gene's germline CDR1 is SGHDT and CDR2 YYEEEE. This CDR3 region has 14 residues. V dropped 3 bases and J dropped 3 bases, with 12 bases sitting between them. This chain's CDR3 is CASSSPLRDYGYTF. CDR3 coding DNA: TGTGCCAGCAGCTCCCCCCTTCGAGACTATGGCTACACCTTC.

V is TRBV19 and J is TRBJ2-7; TRBD1 matches at 7 bases. Germline CDR1 LNHDA, CDR2 SQIVND (reference sequence). J was trimmed by 2 bases and V by 3 bases; bases with no gene match: 13. The CDR3 consists of 17 residues. CDR3 in amino acids: CASSIPTDREEAYEQYF. As DNA, the CDR3 is TGTGCCAGTAGTATCCCCACCGACAGGGAAGAGGCCTACGAGCAGTACTTC.

V is TRBV5-4 and J is TRBJ1-2; TRBD1 might be the D (5 bases). CDR1 is SGHNT and CDR2 is YYREEE in the germline V gene (reference sequence). This CDR3 has 15 amino acids. V was cut by 3 bases and J by 3 bases, with 15 bases left in between. CDR3 DNA: TGTGCCAGCAGCTCCAGGGAAGCGGGGGACTATGGCTACACCTTC. Translation gives CASSSREAGDYGYTF.

J is TRBJ1-2 and V is TRBV10-3; D unresolved. V lost 2 bases to trimming and J lost 4 bases, with 14 bases between them. The CDR3 loop spans 15 amino acids. Germline V CDR1 and CDR2: ENHRY, SYGVKD. CDR3 in amino acids: CAISELDGRSYGYTF. CDR3 nucleotide sequence: TGTGCCATCAGTGAGCTAGACGGAAGGAGCTATGGCTACACCTTC.

The chain couples TRBV9 to TRBJ2-7; a weak D match, TRBD1 (6 bases). V gave up 4 bases and J gave up 4 bases, with 18 bases separating them. CDR3 length equals 15 residues. Germline lookup yields CDR1 SGDLS and CDR2 YYNGEE. The CDR3 DNA sequence: TGTGCCAGCAGCCCCGGGACATCCGCGGCATACGAGCAGTACTTC. It codes for CASSPGTSAAYEQYF.

This chain joins TRBV1 and TRBJ2-7; whether TRBD2, the table's D call, matches the DNA was not checked. TRBV1 is a pseudogene segment. This CDR3 has 16 amino acids. The chain's CDR3 is CTSSQDPSEPSYEQYF. CDR3 nucleotides: TGCACCAGCAGCCAAGATCCTAGCGAGCCTTCCTACGAGCAGTACTTC.

This sequence joins TRBV18 and TRBJ2-2, with 10 bases that match TRBD2. The CDR3 is made up of 17 amino acids. Losses at the gene ends were 0 bases for V and 4 bases for J; bases not matched to a gene: 5. CDR1 is KGHSH and CDR2 is LQKENI in the germline V gene. CDR3 residues: CASSPPLAGDSTGELFF. In DNA form, the CDR3 reads TGTGCCAGCTCACCACCGCTAGCGGGAGACAGCACCGGGGAGCTGTTTTTT.

Only one count was recorded for this clone. The V call is TRBV4-2, the J call TRBJ1-3; 7 bases are shared with TRBD1. This CDR3 region has 15 residues. Per germline, CDR1 LGHNA and CDR2 YNFKEQ. The junction had 6 bases not matched to a gene; V was cut back by 3 bases and J by 4 bases. The CDR3 bases are TGTGCCAGCAGCCAGCCGGGACAGACAGGAAACACCATATATTTT. Its protein is CASSQPGQTGNTIYF.

V is TRBV29-1 and J is TRBJ1-1; 7 positions match TRBD1. Trimming cost V 6 bases and J 1 base; bases outside gene matches: 2. Per the germline V gene, CDR1 is SQVTM and CDR2 is ANQGSEA. This CDR3 is 12 amino acids long. The CDR3 loop is CSVRTGNTEAFF. CDR3 bases: TGCAGCGTCCGGACAGGGAACACTGAAGCTTTCTTT.

The chain joins TRBV4-1 to TRBJ1-2; 7 nucleotides agree with TRBD1. The CDR3 extends over 17 amino acids. Germline CDR1 reads MGHRA; CDR2 reads YSYEKL. V was clipped by 1 base and J by 3 bases; unmatched bases: 11. The CDR3: CASSQAPTGDPDYGYTF. In DNA, the CDR3 is TGCGCCAGCAGCCAAGCCCCAACAGGGGACCCAGACTATGGCTACACCTTC.

V gene TRBV13 combines with J gene TRBJ1-3, with a tentative D call TRBD1 (5 bases). The ends were cut back, 4 bases at V and 8 bases at J, with 15 bases in the middle. The CDR3 consists of 14 residues. Germline V gives CDR1 PRHDT, CDR2 FYEKMQ (reference sequence). CDR3 DNA: TGTGCCAGCAGCTCACCGGCGGGGGGAGACACCATATATTTT. It is translated as CASSSPAGGDTIYF. The variable domain in full, with the rest retrieved from reference TRBV13 and TRBJ1-3, is AAGVIQSPRHLIKEKRETATLKCYPIPRHDTVYWYQQGPGQDPQFLISFYEKMQSDKGSIPDRFSAQQFSDYHSELNMSSLELGDSALYFCASSSPAGGDTIYFGEGSWLTVV.

In DNA form, the CDR3 reads TGTGCCAGCAGTTTTGGGGGAGGCGAGCAGTACTTC. Amino acids: CASSFGGGEQYF. The chain carries TRBV27 and TRBJ2-7, with a possible D match to TRBD2 (6 bases). From germline, CDR1 is MNHEY and CDR2 SMNVEV (reference sequence). This CDR3 spans 12 amino acids. V dropped 3 bases and J dropped 6 bases, with 9 bases sitting between them.

The chain combines TRBV4-1 with TRBJ1-3, with unresolved D. Germline loops: CDR1 MGHRA, CDR2 YSYEKL. V was trimmed by 1 base and J by 2 bases, leaving 9 bases between them. This CDR3 has 15 amino acids. CDR3: CASSQARHAGNTIYF. The DNA of the CDR3 is TGCGCCAGCAGCCAAGCCCGACATGCTGGAAACACCATATATTTT.

J is TRBJ1-4 and V is TRBV10-3; D remains unclear. Between the trimmed V and J ends, which lost 0 bases and 5 bases, there was a span of 10 bases. Germline lookup yields CDR1 ENHRY and CDR2 SYGVKD. The CDR3 extends over 15 amino acids. For the CDR3, the DNA is TGTGCCATCAGTGAGTCGGTAGCGGCGAATGAAAAACTGTTTTTT. This gives the protein CAISESVAANEKLFF.